This T cell receptor (beta chain) was recorded in a study of blood T cell repertoires in COVID-19. Whole-study context: T cells, B-cell-depleted T cells, or PBMCs provided the cDNA or gDNA that served as material.

V lost 6 bases and J lost 0, with 13 bases in between. The CDR3 extends over 15 amino acids. Per the germline V gene, CDR1 is MNHEY and CDR2 is SVGAGI. Profiling relied on immunoSEQ multiplex PCR, and the TCRdb table lists in-frame clones only, not all of them. The sample carries roughly 200,000 clones, roughly 82% recorded once. Patients at the Seattle site were enrolled during active infection and followed longitudinally. This sequence originates from a woman aged 60-75 years with COVID-19, enrolled during active disease. The specimen was peripheral blood. V usage is TRBV6-5 and J usage is TRBJ2-3, with no clear D. In nucleotides, the CDR3 is TGTGCCAGCAGCTTCGAGAAGACTAGCACAGATACGCAGTATTTT. Encoded protein: CASSFEKTSTDTQYF.